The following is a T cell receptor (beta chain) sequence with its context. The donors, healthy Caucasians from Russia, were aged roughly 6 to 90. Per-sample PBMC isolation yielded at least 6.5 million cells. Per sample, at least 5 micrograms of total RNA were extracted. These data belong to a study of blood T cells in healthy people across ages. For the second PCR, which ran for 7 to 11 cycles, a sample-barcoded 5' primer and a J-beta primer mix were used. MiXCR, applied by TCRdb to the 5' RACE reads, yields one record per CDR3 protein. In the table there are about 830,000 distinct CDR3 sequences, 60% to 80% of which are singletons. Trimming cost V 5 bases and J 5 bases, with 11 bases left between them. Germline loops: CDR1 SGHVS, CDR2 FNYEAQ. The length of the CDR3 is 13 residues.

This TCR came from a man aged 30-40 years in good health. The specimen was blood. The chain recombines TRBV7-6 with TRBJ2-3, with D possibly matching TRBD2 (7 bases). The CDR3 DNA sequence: TGTGCCAGCAGCGGGGGGGCCGTAGATACGCAGTATTTT. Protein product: CASSGGAVDTQYF.